The 26 T cell receptor beta chains below all came from one sample that was sequenced in a study of shared clonotypes between healthy human individuals. Generated by immunoSEQ multiplex PCR, the TCRdb table keeps only in-frame clones and is missing some. The data hold about 2.3 million clones, with approximately 93% observed a single time. The sequencing sample was made of naive CD4+ T cells from PBMCs. Indicated subset: CD45RA+ positively selected. The receptors were sampled from a man between 18 and 35 years old in good health. Some clones in this sample may be carry-over from other donors' samples.

As for this clone: One end of the junction varies from germline; a read error may be responsible. V is TRBV2 and J is TRBJ1-2, with D maybe TRBD1 (6 bases). The CDR3 runs to 12 residues. Germline CDR1 reads SNHLY; CDR2 reads FYNNEI. The CDR3 here is CASSEKRGRGHF. CDR3 nucleotides: TGTGCCAGCAGTGAAAAGAGGGGTCGGGGGCACTTC.

The chain recombines TRBV10-3 with TRBJ2-7, with 9 bases fitting TRBD2. Germline V gene lookup returns CDR1 ENHRY and CDR2 SYGVKD. The V gene end was trimmed by 8 bases and the J gene end by 3 bases; junction bases not matched to a gene: 14. The CDR3 spans 16 residues. The CDR3 region has the DNA TGTGCCATCTCCGGCATGGGCGCGGGAGGGCGCTACGAGCAGTACTTC. It encodes CAISGMGAGGRYEQYF.

This rearrangement joins TRBV28 to TRBJ2-7; TRBD2 matches 9 bases. There are 14 residues in the CDR3. In germline, CDR1 is MDHEN, CDR2 SYDVKM. V gave up 7 bases and J gave up 4 bases; unmatched junction bases: 8. CDR3 nucleotides: TGTGCCAGCACCTGGATTAGCGGGAGTTACGAGCAGTACTTC. Its protein is CASTWISGSYEQYF.

The chain carries TRBV2 and TRBJ1-3; D gene unclear. V was pared by 3 bases and J by 0 bases, with 9 bases between. Germline lookup yields CDR1 SNHLY and CDR2 FYNNEI. The CDR3 length is 15 residues. DNA for the CDR3: TGTGCCAGCAGTGATAGGCTGCACTCTGGAAACACCATATATTTT. It specifies CASSDRLHSGNTIYF.

The chain has TRBV27 and TRBJ2-5; 8 nucleotides match TRBD1. The germline CDR1 and CDR2 sequences are MNHEY and SMNVEV (reference sequence). This CDR3 contains 13 residues. The J segment lost 2 bases and the V segment lost 10 bases, leaving 6 bases of the junction unmatched. CDR3 protein: CAKQTGEQETQYF. CDR3 in DNA: TGTGCCAAGCAGACAGGGGAGCAAGAGACCCAGTACTTC.

On this clone itself: Other DNA sequences of this sample code for an identical CDR3. The chain couples TRBV5-1 to TRBJ2-3; D gene uncertain. This CDR3 has 14 residues. The germline V gene encodes CDR1 SGHRS and CDR2 YFSETQ. V was cut by 1 base and J by 1 base, with 7 bases left in between. The CDR3 spells CASSLSQGTDTQYF. The CDR3, as DNA: TGCGCCAGCAGCTTGAGTCAGGGCACAGATACGCAGTATTTT.

The J gene is TRBJ2-3, the V gene TRBV18, with 8 bases lining up with TRBD2. V gave up 8 bases and J gave up 1 base; unmatched junction bases: 8. Germline V gene data show CDR1 as KGHSH and CDR2 as LQKENI. The CDR3 length is 15 residues. The CDR3 nucleotides are TGTGCCAGCCGTGACCGGGGGGGAGGCACAGATACGCAGTATTTT. Translating gives CASRDRGGGTDTQYF.

The chain has TRBV4-2 and TRBJ2-1; D may be TRBD1 (6 bases). Germline V CDR1 and CDR2: LGHNA, YNFKEQ. V was clipped by 8 bases and J by 1 base, with 12 bases between them. CDR3 length equals 14 residues. CDR3 sequence reads: CASGRQGSYNEQFF. CDR3 DNA: TGTGCCAGCGGGCGGCAGGGGTCCTACAATGAGCAGTTCTTC.

J is TRBJ2-5 and V is TRBV28; TRBD1 agrees at 8 bases. Per germline, CDR1 MDHEN and CDR2 SYDVKM. The CDR3 is 16 residues long. The ends lost 3 bases at V and 5 bases at J; junction bases unmatched: 11. The chain's CDR3 is CASSFPGQVFSETQYF. CDR3 DNA sequence: TGTGCCAGCAGTTTCCCGGGACAGGTTTTTTCCGAGACCCAGTACTTC.

This sequence joins TRBV14 and TRBJ2-3; 13 positions match TRBD2. With 3 bases clipped from V and 2 bases from J, the junction kept 5 bases outside the gene matches. This CDR3 has 17 amino acids. CDR1 and CDR2 from the germline V gene are SGHDN and FVKESK. The CDR3 DNA is TGTGCCAGCAGCCATAGACTAGCGGGAGGTGCCACAGATACGCAGTATTTT. Translated, it gives CASSHRLAGGATDTQYF.

The chain recombines TRBV5-1 with TRBJ2-1; D is possibly TRBD2 (5 bases). The V end was cut by 4 bases, the J end by 1 base, with 9 bases between. Per the germline V gene, CDR1 is SGHRS and CDR2 is YFSETQ. The CDR3 contains 14 residues. The CDR3 DNA is TGCGCCAGCAGCCCGGACTTTTCCTACAATGAGCAGTTCTTC. Its translation: CASSPDFSYNEQFF. The whole variable domain, remainder taken from reference TRBV5-1 and TRBJ2-1, is KAGVTQTPRYLIKTRGQQVTLSCSPISGHRSVSWYQQTPGQGLQFLFEYFSETQRNKGNFPGRFSGRQFSNSRSEMNVSTLELGDSALYLCASSPDFSYNEQFFGPGTRLTVL.

The CDR3 region is CVAGANVLTF. The CDR3 region has the DNA TGCGTTGCTGGGGCCAACGTCCTGACTTTC. The V call is TRBV5-1, the J call TRBJ2-6; no definite D call. This CDR3 region has 10 residues. Germline CDR1 and CDR2: SGHRS and YFSETQ.

J is TRBJ1-2 and V is TRBV5-1, with D possibly TRBD1 on 6 matching bases. This CDR3 region has 16 residues. Deletions cut 1 base from V and 7 bases from J, with 20 bases between. Per the germline V gene, CDR1 is SGHRS and CDR2 is YFSETQ. The CDR3 bases are TGCGCCAGCAGCTTGATTCCGGGGGCAGATTCTCGTGGCTACACCTTC. This translates into CASSLIPGADSRGYTF.

This chain connects TRBV4-2 to TRBJ2-7; 10 bases line up with TRBD1. Germline CDR1 and CDR2: LGHNA and YNFKEQ. The CDR3 consists of 16 residues. V lost 0 bases and J lost 6; bases outside the gene matches: 8. The CDR3, as DNA: TGTGCCAGCAGCCAAGATGGGTTTTGGGACAGGGGCGAGCAGTACTTC. Amino acid sequence: CASSQDGFWDRGEQYF.

The V gene is TRBV7-9, the J gene TRBJ1-1; D may be TRBD1 (6 bases). The V end lost 3 bases, the J end lost 7 bases, and 18 bases lay between the germline ends. Germline V gene lookup returns CDR1 SEHNR and CDR2 FQNEAQ (reference sequence). There are 15 residues in the CDR3. DNA of the CDR3: TGTGCCAGCAGCTTTGGGGGCTTAGGAAGGGTTGAAGCTTTCTTT. Encoded protein: CASSFGGLGRVEAFF.

V is TRBV6-5 and J is TRBJ2-5; D perhaps matches TRBD2 (5 bases). Judging by the DNA end, TRBJ2-7 fits better; the J call may be wrong. Germline assignment: CDR1 MNHEY and CDR2 SVGAGI. The CDR3 sequence is 13 residues long. In nucleotides, the CDR3 is TGTGCCAGCAGAGCAGCTAGCATCCACGAGCAGTACTTC. Its translation is CASRAASIHEQYF.

The chain uses TRBV30 and TRBJ2-1; D gene uncertain. The CDR3 has 11 amino acids. The germline V gene has CDR1 GTSNPN and CDR2 SVGIG (reference sequence). V shed 3 bases and J shed 8 bases, with 8 bases lying between them. The CDR3 reads CAWRHEYEQFF. For the CDR3, the DNA is TGTGCCTGGAGACACGAGTATGAGCAGTTCTTC.

The chain couples TRBV18 to TRBJ2-7; 12 bases are a match to TRBD2. V trimming: 3 bases; J trimming: 6 bases; junction bases outside the gene matches: 6. CDR1 is KGHSH, CDR2 LQKENI, per germline. The CDR3 covers 15 residues. DNA of the CDR3: TGTGCCAGCTCACCCGGACTAGCGGGAATCGGCGAGCAGTACTTC. This codes for CASSPGLAGIGEQYF.

The V gene is TRBV19, the J gene TRBJ1-4, with TRBD1 as a possible D gene (5 bases). The ends were cut back, 10 bases at V and 0 bases at J, with 18 bases in the middle. In germline, CDR1 is LNHDA, CDR2 SQIVND (reference sequence). This CDR3 spans 16 amino acids. The chain's CDR3 is CATKRTLTATNEKLFF. The CDR3 DNA reads as TGTGCCACCAAAAGGACCTTGACAGCAACTAATGAAAAACTGTTTTTT.

The V gene is TRBV5-6, the J gene TRBJ2-4; 14 positions agree with TRBD2. This CDR3 is 18 amino acids long. Germline CDR1 SGHDT, CDR2 YYEEEE. V was clipped by 3 bases and J by 1 base; unmatched bases: 6. The CDR3 protein is CASSSPGTSGSAKNIQYF. DNA of the CDR3: TGTGCCAGCAGCTCGCCCGGGACTAGCGGGAGCGCCAAAAACATTCAGTACTTC.

This clone came up once. At the DNA level, this CDR3 is encoded by other sequences in the same sample as well. The chain couples TRBV7-3 to TRBJ2-5, with D unresolved. V was pared by 1 base and J by 1 base, with 10 bases between. Germline values: CDR1 SGHTA, CDR2 FQGTGA. The CDR3 is 15 residues long. CDR3 protein: CASSLISGSQETQYF. The CDR3 DNA follows: TGTGCCAGCAGCTTAATCTCGGGCAGCCAAGAGACCCAGTACTTC.

The chain recombines TRBV6-5 with TRBJ1-4; D is undetermined. Germline V gene data show CDR1 as MNHEY and CDR2 as SVGAGI. The CDR3 covers 15 residues. V dropped 6 bases and J dropped 6 bases, with 17 bases sitting between them. The DNA for the CDR3 is TGTGCCAGCAGCCATAAGAGCCAGGAGCATGAAAAACTGTTTTTT. This codes for CASSHKSQEHEKLFF.

This rearrangement joins TRBV7-2 to TRBJ2-6; TRBD2 is a possible D gene (5 bases). The germline V and J ends were trimmed by 0 bases and 0 bases, with 9 bases remaining between them. This CDR3 spans 17 amino acids. CDR1 is SGHTA, CDR2 FQGNSA, per germline. CDR3 in DNA: TGTGCCAGCAGCTTAGCCGCGGGCAGCTCTGGGGCCAACGTCCTGACTTTC. Amino acid sequence: CASSLAAGSSGANVLTF.

The chain recombines TRBV5-1 with TRBJ2-3; D gene uncertain. From germline, CDR1 is SGHRS and CDR2 YFSETQ. Trimming stripped 3 bases from V and 0 bases from J, with 11 bases between. The length of the CDR3 is 15 residues. The CDR3 DNA sequence: TGCGCCAGCAGCTCGACGCCCTCTAGCACAGATACGCAGTATTTT. Amino acid sequence: CASSSTPSSTDTQYF.

The rearrangement uses TRBV19 and TRBJ2-1, with D hard to call. This CDR3 comprises 16 residues. CDR1 and CDR2 (germline): LNHDA, SQIVND (reference sequence). Between the trimmed V and J ends, which lost 1 base and 0 bases, there was a span of 10 bases. The CDR3 region is CASSIGRASSYNEQFF. Written as DNA, the CDR3 is TGTGCCAGTAGTATAGGACGGGCAAGCTCCTACAATGAGCAGTTCTTC.

Worth noting for this clone: Other DNA variants within this sample encode the same CDR3. CDR3 DNA: TGTGCCAGCTCACCGGGACGGTTAAACTATGGCTACACCTTC. It encodes CASSPGRLNYGYTF. This chain joins TRBV18 and TRBJ1-2; D may be TRBD1 (5 bases). Germline CDR1 is KGHSH and CDR2 is LQKENI. V lost 3 bases and J lost 2, with 10 bases in between. CDR3 length: 14 amino acids.